The next 26 T cell receptor beta chains were all read from a single sample in a study of radiation and T cells in renal cell carcinoma. Specified time point: blood 4 weeks post-SBRT, at nephrectomy. The sample's treatment: 15 Gy SBRT to primary tumor, nephrectomy 4 weeks later. Repertoires were generated with immunoSEQ multiplex PCR, while TCRdb's copy carries only in-frame clones and drops some. Here the sample spans 97,000 or so clones, 65% to 90% being singletons. The specimen comprised blood, sampled from a patient whose treatment included radiotherapy and nephrectomy. These receptor sequences come from a man between 60 and 75 years old with renal cell carcinoma.

The V and J genes are TRBV27 and TRBJ2-7, with TRBD1 matching over 8 bases. CDR3 size: 13 residues. V lost 10 bases, J lost 9 bases, and 14 bases stayed unmatched. The V gene's germline CDR1 is MNHEY and CDR2 SMNVEV (reference sequence). The CDR3 DNA follows: TGTGCCACCCGAGAGACAGGGGCCTCAGGGCAGTACTTC. Translation: CATRETGASGQYF.

The chain carries TRBV30 and TRBJ2-3; no definite D call. This CDR3 has 11 residues. V dropped 0 bases and J dropped 5 bases, with 3 bases sitting between them. Germline V gives CDR1 GTSNPN, CDR2 SVGIG (reference sequence). The CDR3 spells CAWSVRDTQYF. The CDR3 nucleotides are TGTGCCTGGAGTGTACGAGATACGCAGTATTTT.

The chain recombines TRBV19 with TRBJ1-2; 7 bases map to TRBD1. The V gene's germline CDR1 is LNHDA and CDR2 SQIVND (reference sequence). This CDR3 contains 14 residues. V trimming: 9 bases; J trimming: 2 bases; junction bases outside the gene matches: 9. The CDR3, as DNA: TGTGCCAGCAACCCGGGGACAGAGAACTATGGCTACACCTTC. Translated: CASNPGTENYGYTF.

V and J are TRBV7-2 and TRBJ2-7; 9 nucleotides agree with TRBD1. Germline V gene data show CDR1 as SGHTA and CDR2 as FQGNSA. The CDR3 runs to 15 residues. Germline trimming cut 5 bases from V and 1 base from J; bases unmatched to any gene: 6. This CDR3 is CASSPRDRESYEQYF. The CDR3 DNA reads as TGTGCCAGCAGCCCCAGGGACAGGGAATCCTACGAGCAGTACTTC.

The chain couples TRBV19 to TRBJ2-1, with D possibly TRBD1 on 6 matching bases. V gave up 7 bases and J gave up 0 bases, with 13 bases separating them. Looked up from germline, CDR1 is LNHDA and CDR2 is SQIVND (reference sequence). The CDR3 contains 15 residues. The CDR3 sequence: CASMDSHYSYNEQFF. The CDR3 DNA follows: TGTGCCAGTATGGACAGCCACTACTCCTACAATGAGCAGTTCTTC.

This rearrangement joins TRBV28 to TRBJ1-3; D is uncertain. CDR1 and CDR2 (germline): MDHEN, SYDVKM. The ends were cut back, 6 bases at V and 0 bases at J, with 9 bases in the middle. The CDR3 length is 14 residues. In nucleotides, the CDR3 is TGTGCCAGCAGCCTAGGATACTCTGGAAACACCATATATTTT. Amino acids: CASSLGYSGNTIYF. The full variable domain, in which reference TRBV28 and TRBJ1-3 provide the parts outside the CDR3, is DVKVTQSSRYLVKRTGEKVFLECVQDMDHENMFWYRQDPGLGLRLIYFSYDVKMKEKGDIPEGYSVSREKKERFSLILESASTNQTSMYLCASSLGYSGNTIYFGEGSWLTVV.

This chain links TRBV6-1 with TRBJ2-1; 9 bases are shared with TRBD2. The CDR3 spans 15 residues. The trim removed 6 bases at V and 6 bases at J, leaving 9 bases unmatched. Germline loops: CDR1 MNHNS, CDR2 SASEGT. Written as DNA, the CDR3 is TGTGCCAGCAGGATAGCGGGAGAGTGGGGCAATGAGCAGTTCTTC. Protein product: CASRIAGEWGNEQFF.

This clone came up once. The chain combines TRBV19 with TRBJ2-7, with TRBD2 matching 7 bases. CDR3 size: 13 residues. From germline, CDR1 is LNHDA and CDR2 SQIVND (reference sequence). Trimming at V came to 4 bases and at J to 1 base, leaving 1 base not matched to a gene. CDR3 coding DNA: TGTGCCAGTAGTAGCGGGGGATCCTACGAGCAGTACTTC. This encodes CASSSGGSYEQYF.

The genes are TRBV5-1 and TRBJ1-3, with 8 bases fitting TRBD1. V dropped 4 bases and J dropped 4; count of bases not matched to a gene: 10. Looked up from germline, CDR1 is SGHRS and CDR2 is YFSETQ. CDR3 length equals 16 residues. The CDR3 loop reads CASSPGQGLEGNTIYF. The CDR3 DNA is TGCGCCAGCAGCCCCGGACAGGGACTAGAAGGAAACACCATATATTTT.

The table lists this clone with a few counts. The chain couples TRBV28 to TRBJ2-7; 8 bases fit TRBD1. Trimming at V came to 6 bases and at J to 0 bases, leaving 10 bases not matched to a gene. Looked up from germline, CDR1 is MDHEN and CDR2 is SYDVKM. This CDR3 has 16 residues. The CDR3 spells CASSRSRDRSSYEQYF. The CDR3 nucleotides are TGTGCCAGCAGCCGGTCCCGGGACAGGAGCTCCTACGAGCAGTACTTC.

The chain has TRBV20-1 and TRBJ2-2; D perhaps matches TRBD1 (5 bases). With 3 bases removed from V and 6 bases from J, the gap between germline ends came to 5 bases. The CDR3 loop spans 11 amino acids. CDR1 DFQATT and CDR2 SNEGSKA come from the germline V gene (reference sequence). CDR3 loop: CSARGPGELFF. CDR3 coding DNA: TGCAGTGCTAGGGGGCCCGGGGAGCTGTTTTTT.

The chain combines TRBV27 with TRBJ2-1, with 7 bases identical to TRBD1. Germline lookup yields CDR1 MNHEY and CDR2 SMNVEV (reference sequence). CDR3 length: 18 amino acids. The trim removed 5 bases at V and 0 bases at J, leaving 13 bases unmatched. CDR3 loop: CASSTRLLDRSSYNEQFF. For the CDR3, the DNA is TGTGCCAGCAGTACGCGACTCTTGGACAGGAGCTCCTACAATGAGCAGTTCTTC.

V and J are TRBV10-3 and TRBJ2-1, with 7 bases matching TRBD2. Trimming removed 10 bases from V and 0 bases from J; junction bases left unmatched: 6. CDR1 and CDR2 from the germline V gene are ENHRY and SYGVKD. CDR3 size: 14 residues. The CDR3 region is CATVGGSSYNEQFF. The CDR3 nucleotides read TGTGCCACCGTGGGGGGGAGCTCCTACAATGAGCAGTTCTTC.

The chain joins TRBV28 to TRBJ2-3, with no clear D. CDR1 is MDHEN, CDR2 SYDVKM, per germline. The length of the CDR3 is 16 residues. Trimming took 6 bases from V and 0 from J, leaving 16 bases between them. The CDR3 region is CASSPLGGASTDTQYF. The CDR3 DNA follows: TGTGCCAGCAGCCCCCTGGGTGGAGCTAGCACAGATACGCAGTATTTT.

The V and J genes are TRBV5-1 and TRBJ2-1, with D perhaps matching TRBD1 or TRBD2 (5 bases each). CDR1 and CDR2 (germline): SGHRS, YFSETQ. The V end was cut by 6 bases, the J end by 8 bases, with 9 bases between. The CDR3 spans 11 residues. In DNA form, the CDR3 reads TGCGCCAGCAATCGGGGCGATGAGCAGTTCTTC. Translated: CASNRGDEQFF. Using reference TRBV5-1 and TRBJ2-1 for the parts outside the CDR3, the full variable domain is KAGVTQTPRYLIKTRGQQVTLSCSPISGHRSVSWYQQTPGQGLQFLFEYFSETQRNKGNFPGRFSGRQFSNSRSEMNVSTLELGDSALYLCASNRGDEQFFGPGTRLTVL.

This chain joins TRBV6-5 and TRBJ2-6; D not certain. CDR1 is MNHEY, CDR2 SVGAGI, per germline. Deletions cut 8 bases from V and 0 bases from J, with 5 bases between. This CDR3 is built from 13 residues. CDR3: CASSSSGANVLTF. CDR3 bases: TGTGCCAGCTCCTCCTCTGGGGCCAACGTCCTGACTTTC.

V is TRBV25-1 and J is TRBJ1-1, with D tentatively TRBD1 (5 bases). The CDR3 runs to 13 residues. Germline CDR1 MGHDK, CDR2 SYGVNS. Trimming took 3 bases from V and 4 from J, leaving 9 bases between them. The CDR3 region is CASSERGTTEAFF. CDR3 coding DNA: TGTGCCAGCAGTGAGCGAGGGACCACTGAAGCTTTCTTT. Using reference TRBV25-1 and TRBJ1-1 for the parts outside the CDR3, the full variable domain is EADIYQTPRYLVIGTGKKITLECSQTMGHDKMYWYQQDPGMELHLIHYSYGVNSTEKGDLSSESTVSRIRTEHFPLTLESARPSHTSQYLCASSERGTTEAFFGQGTRLTVV.

The chain uses TRBV7-3 and TRBJ2-6, with 8 bases aligning to TRBD1. CDR1 SGHTA and CDR2 FQGTGA come from the germline V gene. The ends lost 2 bases at V and 0 bases at J; junction bases unmatched: 9. This CDR3 contains 19 residues. Here the CDR3 reads CASSLPSGQGVSGANVLTF. The CDR3 DNA is TGTGCCAGCAGCTTACCCTCCGGACAGGGTGTCTCTGGGGCCAACGTCCTGACTTTC.

The chain recombines TRBV11-3 with TRBJ2-5; perhaps TRBD2 as D (5 bases). CDR1 and CDR2 from the germline V gene are SGHNT and YENEEA. This CDR3 comprises 17 residues. Trimming pared 1 base from V and 2 bases from J, leaving 17 bases between. CDR3 sequence (DNA): TGTGCCAGCAGCTTAGGAGGGTCCCAACCCTATCAAGAGACCCAGTACTTC. As protein: CASSLGGSQPYQETQYF.

The rearrangement uses TRBV6-6 and TRBJ1-5; D is uncertain. CDR3 size: 14 residues. Between the trimmed V and J ends, which lost 2 bases and 4 bases, there was a span of 9 bases. CDR1 and CDR2 from the germline V gene are MNHNY and SVGAGI (reference sequence). The CDR3 sequence is CASSYNPYNQPQHF. Here the CDR3 DNA reads TGTGCCAGCAGTTACAATCCGTATAATCAGCCCCAGCATTTT.

The rearrangement joins TRBV7-6 to TRBJ2-7; no firm D call. Germline V gene sequence: CDR1 SGHVS, CDR2 FNYEAQ. The V end lost 0 bases, the J end lost 4 bases, and 13 bases lay between the germline ends. This CDR3 spans 15 amino acids. The chain's CDR3 is CASSLAAGVGYEQYF. CDR3 nucleotide sequence: TGTGCCAGCAGCTTAGCGGCCGGTGTAGGTTACGAGCAGTACTTC. Filled out from reference TRBV7-6 and TRBJ2-7, the complete variable domain reads GAGVSQSPRYKVTKRGQDVALRCDPISGHVSLYWYRQALGQGPEFLTYFNYEAQQDKSGLPNDRFSAERPEGSISTLTIQRTEQRDSAMYRCASSLAAGVGYEQYFGPGTRLTVT.

The J gene is TRBJ2-7, the V gene TRBV4-2; 16 nucleotides match TRBD2. V lost 0 bases and J lost 7; bases outside the gene matches: 6. CDR1 and CDR2 (germline): LGHNA, YNFKEQ. This CDR3 is 17 amino acids long. CDR3 sequence: CASSQEGTSGRAREQYF. DNA for the CDR3: TGTGCCAGCAGCCAAGAAGGGACTAGCGGGAGGGCCAGGGAGCAGTACTTC.

This clone was detected a few times. This chain's CDR3 is CASSPRQGGISNQPQHF. The DNA of the CDR3 is TGTGCCAGCTCACCGCGGCAGGGAGGGATTAGCAATCAGCCCCAGCATTTT. The chain carries TRBV18 and TRBJ1-5, with D possibly matching TRBD1 (5 bases). This CDR3 has 17 residues. The germline V gene has CDR1 KGHSH and CDR2 LQKENI. V was pared by 3 bases and J by 0 bases, with 15 bases between.

The J gene is TRBJ2-3, the V gene TRBV7-9, with D unresolved. The CDR3 sequence is 17 residues long. V was pared by 1 base and J by 4 bases, with 18 bases between. The germline V gene encodes CDR1 SEHNR and CDR2 FQNEAQ (reference sequence). CDR3: CASSLVGRGGLSDTQYF. CDR3 bases: TGTGCCAGCAGCTTAGTGGGTAGAGGCGGCCTGTCAGATACGCAGTATTTT.

The sample holds one count of this clone. V usage is TRBV19 and J usage is TRBJ2-7; TRBD1 matches 8 bases. Unmatched junction bases numbered 1, after V lost 3 bases and J lost 3 bases. This CDR3 is 13 amino acids long. Germline V lookup: CDR1 LNHDA, CDR2 SQIVND (reference sequence). The CDR3 loop reads CASSMGQVYEQYF. As DNA, the CDR3 is TGTGCCAGTAGTATGGGACAGGTCTACGAGCAGTACTTC.

V usage is TRBV18 and J usage is TRBJ1-4; TRBD1 agrees at 9 bases. Trimming removed 0 bases from V and 7 bases from J; junction bases left unmatched: 0. Germline V CDR1 and CDR2: KGHSH, LQKENI. This CDR3 is 14 amino acids long. CDR3 amino acids: CASSPPDRGEKLFF. For the CDR3, the DNA is TGTGCCAGCTCACCACCGGACAGGGGTGAAAAACTGTTTTTT. Filled out from reference TRBV18 and TRBJ1-4, the complete variable domain reads NAGVMQNPRHLVRRRGQEARLRCSPMKGHSHVYWYRQLPEEGLKFMVYLQKENIIDESGMPKERFSAEFPKEGPSILRIQQVVRGDSAAYFCASSPPDRGEKLFFGSGTQLSVL.